A selection of T cell receptor beta chains follows, all from one sample in a study of T-cell reconstitution after alpha-beta-depleted transplantation in children. TCRdb independently ran MiXCR on the PCR reads; one entry per CDR3 protein. The sample includes over 300,000 distinct CDR3 sequences, over 9% seen only once; the top ten take 2% to 2.5%. The material sequenced was PBMCs from the stem cell graft donor, taken from the stem cell graft. The source of these receptors is a human donor who donated a stem cell graft to a child with acute lymphoblastic leukemia. Both conserved end residues are part of each CDR3. A D gene is named only where the DNA matches it firmly. Clone size is not always given. Where it is, it says once, few, many or a class for expanded clones.

size,D,V,J,CDR3,DNA
few,TRBD2,TRBV12-3/TRBV12-4,TRBJ2-1,CASSTPKTSGSHNEQFF,TGTGCCAGCAGCACTCCAAAGACTAGCGGGAGCCACAATGAGCAGTTCTTC
few,-,TRBV5-1,TRBJ2-3,CASRNPGDTQYF,TGCGCCAGCAGGAACCCAGGGGATACGCAGTATTTT
many,-,TRBV9,TRBJ2-3,CASSGLDTQYF,TGTGCCAGCAGCGGGCTGGATACGCAGTATTTT
many,-,TRBV20-1,TRBJ1-4,CSAAMEKLFF,TGCAGTGCTGCGATGGAAAAACTGTTTTTT
-,-,TRBV6-2/TRBV6-3,TRBJ1-1,CASSYAREGTEAFF,TGTGCCAGCAGTTACGCCCGGGAAGGCACTGAAGCTTTCTTT
-,TRBD2,TRBV18,TRBJ2-1,CASSPPLAPEQFF,TGTGCCAGCTCACCCCCACTAGCGCCTGAGCAGTTCTTC
-,-,TRBV7-9,TRBJ2-2,CASSLASGPGELFF,TGTGCCAGCAGCTTAGCTTCGGGCCCCGGGGAGCTGTTTTTT
-,TRBD2,TRBV20-1,TRBJ2-3,CSAHETSGSTDTQYF,TGCAGTGCTCATGAGACTAGCGGGAGCACAGATACGCAGTATTTT
-,-,TRBV11-2,TRBJ2-5,CASSLDLLLLQETQYF,TGTGCCAGCAGCTTAGATTTGCTTCTATTACAAGAGACCCAGTACTTC
many,-,TRBV7-9,TRBJ2-5,CASSSLPRVETQYF,TGTGCCAGCAGCTCCCTTCCGAGAGTGGAGACCCAGTACTTC
many,-,TRBV12-3/TRBV12-4,TRBJ1-5,CASSLRQGEQPQHF,TGTGCCAGCAGTTTACGCCAGGGTGAACAGCCCCAGCATTTT
-,-,TRBV6-5,TRBJ1-4,CASSYSRGEKLFF,TGTGCCAGCAGTTACTCCAGGGGCGAAAAACTGTTTTTT
-,-,TRBV4-1,TRBJ1-1,CASSRVQMLNTEAFF,TGCGCCAGCAGCCGGGTACAGATGCTGAACACTGAAGCTTTCTTT